These T cell receptor beta chains were read from a single sample in a study of CD8+CD57+ T cells in acquired aplastic anemia. TCRdb re-analysed the reads in MiXCR, keeping a single row per CDR3 protein. The sample lists over 150,000 distinct CDR3 sequences; 71% were seen once. The sample consisted of sorted CD4+, CD8+, or CD8+CD57+ T cells (not recorded which) from PBMCs. Every receptor here comes from a human donor with aplastic anemia. CDR3s include the opening cysteine and the closing phenylalanine or tryptophan.

TRBV2 CASSQVVVSPLHF
TRBV7-9 CASSYTSGSLNYEQYF
TRBV3-1 CASSFWTSAETQYF
TRBV12-5 CASGLVALAEETQYF
TRBV5-1 CASSMIAGDHTGELFF
TRBV6-5 CASQRTMGYEQYF
TRBV10-1 CASSGGDSPYEQYF
TRBV5-1 CASSLNPVGDGRAFF
TRBV5-8 CASSVSGGGNQPQHF
TRBV7-9 CASSLDRGIGELFF
TRBV19 CASSASRGLHTDTQYF
TRBV7-6 CASSLEGVRGQPQYF
TRBV10-3 CAISEWGKADQPQHF
TRBV7-3 CASSPDTYNEQLF
TRBV6-4 CASSRQQNQPQHF
TRBV20-1 CRMREKLFF
TRBV10-3 CAISEVGSRYNEAFF
TRBV19 CASRGAGTYNEQFF
TRBV19 CASTPEGSGANVLTF
TRBV6-4 CASSEGLEDTQYF
TRBV5-1 CASSWGGGGAGEQYF
TRBV12-3/TRBV12-4 CASSVDVLSQPQHF
TRBV24-1 CATSDPGRQVNEQLF
TRBV2 CASPAGQGATYEQYF
TRBV4-2 CASSQYGLAGTSDTQYF